These 2 T cell receptor beta chains were all obtained from the same sample, sequenced in a study of OX40 agonist ivuxolimab in advanced cancers. Sequenced by immunoSEQ multiplex PCR; TCRdb stores in-frame clones only, minus some. Counted here are tens of thousands of clones, around nine tenths occurring once; the ten biggest clones make up about a quarter. This specimen was CD4+ or CD8+ T cells sorted from blood, taken in a trial of the OX40 agonist ivuxolimab. The receptors shown here come from an adult with an advanced solid tumor such as melanoma, head and neck, liver or kidney cancer.

The DNA of the CDR3 is TGTGCCAGCAGCCGCGACAGCCTTCAAGAGACCCAGTACTTC. Translating gives CASSRDSLQETQYF. V gene TRBV28 combines with J gene TRBJ2-5, with D perhaps TRBD1 (5 bases). Germline values: CDR1 MDHEN, CDR2 SYDVKM. Trimming removed 6 bases at V and 2 bases at J, with 13 bases between. This CDR3 spans 14 amino acids.

The CDR3 spells CASSPSSGADFRFF. The CDR3 DNA is TGTGCCAGCAGCCCATCTAGCGGGGCGGACTTTCGGTTCTTC. The chain carries TRBV9 and TRBJ2-1; 9 nucleotides agree with TRBD2. The ends lost 4 bases at V and 15 bases at J; junction bases unmatched: 14. The length of the CDR3 is 14 residues. Germline V gives CDR1 SGDLS, CDR2 YYNGEE.